Listed below are T cell receptor beta chains from one sample, sequenced in a study of T cell changes during pregnancy in multiple sclerosis. Data came from immunoSEQ multiplex PCR; TCRdb stores just in-frame clones and leaves some out. The sample records fewer than 55,000 clones, approximately 90% being singletons. The sequenced sample was peripheral blood, obtained in the first trimester of pregnancy. The receptors come from a female donor with multiple sclerosis, enrolled in a pregnancy study. Both conserved end residues are part of each CDR3. A D gene is named only where the DNA matches it firmly. The size of a clone is reported for some rows only, either as once, few or many, or as a class for expanded clones.

V gene: TRBV5-1; clone size: -; D gene: -; J gene: TRBJ2-4; CDR3 DNA: TGCGCCAGCAGCTTGGACAGGGCGAGAGACATTCAGTACTTC; CDR3 protein: CASSLDRARDIQYF
V gene: TRBV11-3; clone size: -; D gene: TRBD2; J gene: TRBJ2-1; CDR3 DNA: TGTGCCAGCAGCTTAGGGTTCGCGGGGGGGCCGGGGGAGCAGTTCTTC; CDR3 protein: CASSLGFAGGPGEQFF
V gene: TRBV19; clone size: -; D gene: -; J gene: TRBJ1-2; CDR3 DNA: TGTGCCAGTAGTAGTAGGGGTGCCGGTAACTATGGCTACACCTTC; CDR3 protein: CASSSRGAGNYGYTF
V gene: TRBV6-1; clone size: -; D gene: -; J gene: TRBJ1-5; CDR3 DNA: TGTGCCAGCAGTCCAGGAACGGAGGTTTTGCCCCAGCATTTT; CDR3 protein: CASSPGTEVLPQHF
V gene: TRBV4-3; clone size: -; D gene: TRBD2; J gene: TRBJ2-3; CDR3 DNA: TGCGCCAGCAGCCCGACTAGCGGGGGACCTCAGCAGTATTTT; CDR3 protein: CASSPTSGGPQQYF
V gene: TRBV5-5; clone size: -; D gene: -; J gene: TRBJ1-6; CDR3 DNA: TGTGCCAGCAGCTTGGGACAGAGGTCACCCCTCCACTTT; CDR3 protein: CASSLGQRSPLHF
V gene: TRBV6-5; clone size: -; D gene: -; J gene: TRBJ1-1; CDR3 DNA: TGTGCCAGCAGTTACGCGGGGGGCTCTGAAGCTTTCTTT; CDR3 protein: CASSYAGGSEAFF
V gene: TRBV6-1; clone size: -; D gene: TRBD1; J gene: TRBJ2-3; CDR3 DNA: TGTGCCAGCAGTGACACTTGGGGCCGTGGACAGGGAAGCACAGATACGCAGTATTTT; CDR3 protein: CASSDTWGRGQGSTDTQYF
V gene: TRBV19; clone size: once; D gene: TRBD1; J gene: TRBJ1-1; CDR3 DNA: TGTGCCAGTAGCCTACCAGGGGGTGCTGAAGCTTTCTTT; CDR3 protein: CASSLPGGAEAFF
V gene: TRBV5-6; clone size: -; D gene: -; J gene: TRBJ2-2; CDR3 DNA: TGTGCCAGCAGCGGTGACTTACCCGGGGAGCTGTTTTTT; CDR3 protein: CASSGDLPGELFF
V gene: TRBV4-1; clone size: -; D gene: -; J gene: TRBJ1-1; CDR3 DNA: TGCGCCAGCAGCCAAGATGAGGTGAACACTGAAGCTTTCTTT; CDR3 protein: CASSQDEVNTEAFF
V gene: TRBV27; clone size: once; D gene: TRBD2; J gene: TRBJ2-1; CDR3 DNA: TGTGCCAGCAGTTTACGGCGGGGGGGGGTATACAATGAGCAGTTCTTC; CDR3 protein: CASSLRRGGVYNEQFF
V gene: TRBV30; clone size: -; D gene: -; J gene: TRBJ2-1; CDR3 DNA: TGTGCCTGGAGTGGCAGCTCCTACAATGAGCAGTTCTTC; CDR3 protein: CAWSGSSYNEQFF
V gene: TRBV4-2; clone size: -; D gene: -; J gene: TRBJ2-3; CDR3 DNA: TGTGCCAGCAGTAACCAGGGGGGCCGAACAGATACGCAGTATTTT; CDR3 protein: CASSNQGGRTDTQYF
V gene: TRBV7-3; clone size: -; D gene: -; J gene: TRBJ2-7; CDR3 DNA: TGTGCCAGCAGCTTACAGGGGGGCTACGAGCAGTACTTC; CDR3 protein: CASSLQGGYEQYF